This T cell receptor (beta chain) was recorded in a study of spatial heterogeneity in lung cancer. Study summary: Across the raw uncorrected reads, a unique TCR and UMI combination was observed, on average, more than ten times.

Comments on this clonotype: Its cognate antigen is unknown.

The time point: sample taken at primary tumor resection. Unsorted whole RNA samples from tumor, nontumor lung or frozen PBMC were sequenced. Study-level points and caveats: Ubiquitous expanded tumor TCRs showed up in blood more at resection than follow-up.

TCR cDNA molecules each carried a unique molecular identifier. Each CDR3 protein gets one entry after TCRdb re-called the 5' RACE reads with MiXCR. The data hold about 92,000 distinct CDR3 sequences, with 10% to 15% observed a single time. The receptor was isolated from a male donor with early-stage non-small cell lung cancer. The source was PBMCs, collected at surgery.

Here the CDR3 DNA reads TGCGCCAGCAGCCAAGAGTGGCCGGGACAGGGGGCGCGCACTGAAGCTTTCTTT. Its protein is CASSQEWPGQGARTEAFF. The rearrangement uses TRBV4-1 and TRBJ1-1, with 12 positions matching TRBD1. CDR3 length: 18 amino acids. Germline lookup yields CDR1 MGHRA and CDR2 YSYEKL. The J segment lost 4 bases and the V segment lost 0 bases, leaving 9 bases of the junction unmatched.